Shown below are 11 T cell receptor beta chains from a single sample sequenced in a study of blood T cell repertoires in COVID-19 (dated by TCRdb to about 2020). Libraries were prepared through the immunoSEQ multiplex PCR assay. The source is immuneACCESS, and TCRdb retained only in-frame sequences with V and J called. Part of the clones is not carried over; for the studies checked, unresolved V genes explain less than half of this, and the remainder is unexplained. Counted in this sample were 200,000 to 250,000 clones; more than 80% of them appeared once. The top ten hold 2% to 3% of the sample. Sequencing was performed on peripheral blood. The origin of the receptors is a man aged 25-45 years with COVID-19, enrolled during active disease.

The V and J genes are TRBV28 and TRBJ1-2, with D uncertain. V shed 3 bases and J shed 5 bases, with 7 bases lying between them. The CDR3 runs 12 residues. CDR1 and CDR2 from the germline V gene are MDHEN and SYDVKM. CDR3 nucleotides: TGTGCCAGCAGTTTGCCGCAGTATGGCTACACCTTC. Translating gives CASSLPQYGYTF.

This chain joins TRBV3-1 (or the pseudogene TRBV3-2) and TRBJ1-1; no clear D. The CDR3 has 13 residues. V lost 3 bases and J lost 2, with 7 bases in between. Germline V gene sequence: CDR1 LGHDT, CDR2 YNNKEL (reference sequence). The DNA of the CDR3 is TGTGCCAGCAGCCATTCCCTCAACACTGAAGCTTTCTTT. This translates into CASSHSLNTEAFF.

V is TRBV9 and J is TRBJ1-2; TRBD1 matches at 11 bases. CDR1 SGDLS and CDR2 YYNGEE come from the germline V gene. This CDR3 is 16 amino acids long. Trimming took 4 bases from V and 2 from J; bases not matched to a gene: 7. The CDR3 DNA follows: TGTGCCAGCAGCCCCCCGCGGACAGGGGGCAACTATGGCTACACCTTC. Translation: CASSPPRTGGNYGYTF.

The chain employs TRBV28 and TRBJ2-7; 9 nucleotides agree with TRBD2. Germline CDR1 reads MDHEN; CDR2 reads SYDVKM. Unmatched junction bases numbered 7, after V lost 5 bases and J lost 5 bases. The length of the CDR3 is 14 residues. CDR3 DNA: TGTGCCAGCAGTCTTAGCGGGAGCTCGGACGAGCAGTACTTC. Encoded protein: CASSLSGSSDEQYF.

This chain connects TRBV10-3 to TRBJ2-7; 7 bases agree with TRBD2. CDR3 length equals 14 residues. V shed 3 bases, J shed 0 bases, and the junction held 2 bases outside the gene matches. Germline CDR1 and CDR2: ENHRY and SYGVKD. CDR3 region: CAISERDYSYEQYF. CDR3 sequence (DNA): TGTGCCATCAGTGAAAGGGACTACTCCTACGAGCAGTACTTC.

The genes are TRBV10-3 and TRBJ2-7; 9 bases match TRBD1. Germline V gene sequence: CDR1 ENHRY, CDR2 SYGVKD. J gave up 2 bases and V 5 bases, and 4 bases lay outside the gene matches. There are 14 residues in the CDR3. The CDR3 nucleotides read TGTGCCATCAGTACCGGGACAGGGACCTACGAGCAGTACTTC. This sequence encodes CAISTGTGTYEQYF.

This clone has more than one count but fewer than ten. The J gene is TRBJ1-5, the V gene TRBV19; D perhaps matches TRBD1 (6 bases). V was clipped by 7 bases and J by 5 bases, with 15 bases between them. In germline, CDR1 is LNHDA, CDR2 SQIVND (reference sequence). The CDR3 extends over 14 amino acids. The CDR3 region has the DNA TGTGCCAGTACCGGGGGGCGGTTGGATCAGCCCCAGCATTTT. Translated, it gives CASTGGRLDQPQHF.

The chain recombines TRBV18 with TRBJ2-7, with 10 bases aligning to TRBD1. The CDR3 has 14 amino acids. The V gene end was trimmed by 3 bases and the J gene end by 2 bases; junction bases not matched to a gene: 1. CDR1 KGHSH and CDR2 LQKENI come from the germline V gene. CDR3 region: CASSPGQGTYEQYF. The CDR3 DNA sequence: TGTGCCAGCTCACCGGGACAGGGGACCTACGAGCAGTACTTC. The whole variable domain, filled in from reference TRBV18 and TRBJ2-7, reads NAGVMQNPRHLVRRRGQEARLRCSPMKGHSHVYWYRQLPEEGLKFMVYLQKENIIDESGMPKERFSAEFPKEGPSILRIQQVVRGDSAAYFCASSPGQGTYEQYFGPGTRLTVT.

The J gene is TRBJ2-2, the V gene TRBV12-5; D remains ambiguous. This CDR3 spans 11 amino acids. Deletions cut 9 bases from V and 1 base from J, with 3 bases between. The germline V gene encodes CDR1 LGHNT and CDR2 FRNRAP. The chain's CDR3 is CASRNTGELFF. In DNA form, the CDR3 reads TGTGCTAGCAGGAACACCGGGGAGCTGTTTTTT.

The rearrangement uses TRBV24-1 and TRBJ1-2, with D unresolved. Looked up from germline, CDR1 is KGHDR and CDR2 is SFDVKD. The CDR3 has 13 residues. The V end was cut by 5 bases, the J end by 4 bases, with 10 bases between. This CDR3 reads CATSVVEGYGYTF. The CDR3, as DNA: TGTGCCACCAGTGTTGTAGAGGGCTATGGCTACACCTTC.

The rearrangement uses TRBV10-3 and TRBJ1-5, with a weak D call TRBD1 (5 bases). CDR1 is ENHRY, CDR2 SYGVKD, per germline. Trimming removed 0 bases from V and 4 bases from J, with 10 bases in between. CDR3 length: 15 residues. CDR3 amino acids: CAISESDQGNQPQHF. The CDR3 DNA reads TGTGCCATCAGTGAGTCTGACCAGGGAAATCAGCCCCAGCATTTT.